Sequencing of this T cell receptor (beta chain) was carried out in a study of Graves' ophthalmopathy and Graves' hyperthyroidism. This clonotype was seen many times. The antigen remains unidentified. From RNA, the CDR3 regions of TCR beta chains were amplified and sequenced. In the first round, RT-PCR was carried out with HTBI primers, and a multiplex PCR formed the second round. TCRdb reprocessed the multiplex PCR reads with MiXCR, giving one entry per CDR3 protein. The sample holds 300,000 to 500,000 distinct CDR3 sequences; less than 20% are singletons and the top ten take roughly 7%. Eligible hyperthyroidism cases comprised new diagnoses of under 2 months' duration in individuals aged 18 to 65. General study results and limits: Also, most clonotypes expanded in the thyroid above 0.001 frequency appeared in blood.

CDR3 length: 14 residues. Germline V CDR1 and CDR2: SGHTA, FQGNSA. The junction had 9 bases not matched to a gene; V was cut back by 3 bases and J by 7 bases. This TCR derives from a woman between 18 and 30 years old with stable Graves' hyperthyroidism. Sequencing input: peripheral blood. The V and J genes are TRBV7-2 and TRBJ2-7; 7 positions agree with TRBD1. CDR3 loop: CASSLAGGIDEQYF. The CDR3 DNA reads TGTGCCAGCAGCTTGGCAGGGGGTATAGATGAGCAGTACTTC.